The next 31 T cell receptor beta chains were all read from a single sample in a study of T cell changes during pregnancy in multiple sclerosis. The method was immunoSEQ multiplex PCR; TCRdb's version includes in-frame clones alone and lacks a portion of them. The table has 90,000 or so clones, 90% to 95% seen once; the top ten hold about 3.8%. The source material was PBMCs, sampled in the first trimester of pregnancy. These receptors were taken from a female donor in good health, serving as a control in a pregnancy study. Some clones in this sample may be carry-over from other donors' samples.

V gene TRBV2 combines with J gene TRBJ1-2; D is possibly TRBD1 (6 bases). The CDR3 contains 13 residues. The ends were cut back, 4 bases at V and 5 bases at J, with 11 bases in the middle. CDR1 and CDR2 (germline): SNHLY, FYNNEI. The DNA of the CDR3 is TGTGCCAGCAGTGGATCGAGGGGGTATGGCTACACCTTC. Its translation is CASSGSRGYGYTF. The full variable domain, completed using reference TRBV2 and TRBJ1-2, is EPEVTQTPSHQVTQMGQEVILRCVPISNHLYFYWYRQILGQKVEFLVSFYNNEISEKSEIFDDQFSVERPDGSNFTLKIRSTKLEDSAMYFCASSGSRGYGYTFGSGTRLTVV.

V and J are TRBV11-2 and TRBJ2-7; D may be TRBD1 (6 bases). The V end lost 0 bases, the J end lost 0 bases, and 9 bases lay between the germline ends. This CDR3 has 15 residues. From germline, CDR1 is SGHAT and CDR2 FQNNGV. CDR3 nucleotide sequence: TGTGCCAGCAGCTTAGATAAGGGGGTCTCCTACGAGCAGTACTTC. Translating it yields CASSLDKGVSYEQYF.

The rearrangement joins TRBV7-3 to TRBJ2-2; maybe TRBD2 (5 bases). The germline V and J ends were trimmed by 2 bases and 4 bases, with 14 bases remaining between them. Germline values: CDR1 SGHTA, CDR2 FQGTGA. The CDR3 has 16 amino acids. CDR3 in DNA: TGTGCCAGCAGCTTAGACGGCTTTGGGAGCACCGGGGAGCTGTTTTTT. Its translation is CASSLDGFGSTGELFF.

The chain carries TRBV28 and TRBJ1-2; TRBD1 matches at 11 bases. Trimming at V came to 7 bases and at J to 4 bases, leaving 11 bases not matched to a gene. Germline lookup yields CDR1 MDHEN and CDR2 SYDVKM. This CDR3 is 16 amino acids long. The CDR3 sequence is CASIHTGQGAAYGYTF. The CDR3 DNA reads as TGTGCCAGCATCCATACCGGACAGGGGGCGGCCTATGGCTACACCTTC.

CDR3 in amino acids: CASSPGLAGGDNEQFF. Written as DNA, the CDR3 is TGCGCCAGCAGCCCAGGACTAGCGGGAGGTGACAATGAGCAGTTCTTC. The rearrangement links TRBV5-1 to TRBJ2-1, with 14 bases lining up with TRBD2. V was clipped by 4 bases and J by 5 bases; unmatched bases: 5. Looked up from germline, CDR1 is SGHRS and CDR2 is YFSETQ. The CDR3 totals 16 residues.

The V gene is TRBV6-5, the J gene TRBJ1-2; no reliable D call. V lost 2 bases, J lost 6 bases, and 16 bases lay in between. This CDR3 has 15 amino acids. Germline V gives CDR1 MNHEY, CDR2 SVGAGI. CDR3 residues: CASSYGLLERDGYTF. DNA for the CDR3: TGTGCCAGCAGTTACGGTCTCCTTGAGAGGGATGGCTACACCTTC.

The rearrangement links TRBV6-5 to TRBJ2-7; tentative D call: TRBD2 (5 bases). The CDR3 loop spans 13 amino acids. Germline V gene lookup returns CDR1 MNHEY and CDR2 SVGAGI. V lost 6 bases to trimming and J lost 3 bases, with 12 bases between them. The CDR3 is CASRRTGSYEQYF. Here the CDR3 DNA reads TGTGCCAGCAGACGGACTGGAAGCTACGAGCAGTACTTC.

The rearrangement links TRBV9 to TRBJ2-5; TRBD2 might be the D (6 bases). From germline, CDR1 is SGDLS and CDR2 YYNGEE. Trimming removed 4 bases at V and 5 bases at J, with 18 bases between. CDR3 length equals 15 residues. The CDR3 loop is CASSRGGNEGETQYF. CDR3 DNA sequence: TGTGCCAGCAGCCGGGGCGGGAATGAGGGCGAGACCCAGTACTTC.

The chain has TRBV19 and TRBJ1-5; D is undetermined. From germline, CDR1 is LNHDA and CDR2 SQIVND (reference sequence). The V gene lost 2 bases and the J gene lost 0 bases, with 14 bases spanning the gap. The length of the CDR3 is 17 residues. CDR3 in amino acids: CASSIIRSRGSNQPQHF. The CDR3 bases are TGTGCCAGTAGTATAATAAGGAGTCGTGGTAGCAATCAGCCCCAGCATTTT. Full variable domain (rest looked up from reference TRBV19 and TRBJ1-5): DGGITQSPKYLFRKEGQNVTLSCEQNLNHDAMYWYRQDPGQGLRLIYYSQIVNDFQKGDIAEGYSVSREKKESFPLTVTSAQKNPTAFYLCASSIIRSRGSNQPQHFGDGTRLSIL.

CDR3 region: CASSEAGTGGRGYTF. DNA of the CDR3: TGTGCCAGCAGTGAAGCGGGGACAGGGGGCCGTGGCTACACCTTC. V usage is TRBV2 and J usage is TRBJ1-2; TRBD1 matches at 12 bases. Germline V gene lookup returns CDR1 SNHLY and CDR2 FYNNEI. The CDR3 contains 15 residues. The J segment lost 7 bases and the V segment lost 0 bases, leaving 3 bases of the junction unmatched.

V is TRBV4-2 and J is TRBJ2-7; TRBD2 agrees at 7 bases. V was clipped by 0 bases and J by 6 bases; unmatched bases: 11. The V gene's germline CDR1 is LGHNA and CDR2 YNFKEQ. The CDR3 totals 16 residues. For the CDR3, the DNA is TGTGCCAGCAGCCAAGACGGCGGGAGACAGACTGCCGAGCAGTACTTC. This codes for CASSQDGGRQTAEQYF.

This rearrangement joins TRBV5-1 to TRBJ2-7; TRBD2 might be the D (6 bases). The V end lost 0 bases, the J end lost 0 bases, and 13 bases lay between the germline ends. In germline, CDR1 is SGHRS, CDR2 YFSETQ. The CDR3 spans 16 residues. CDR3 coding DNA: TGCGCCAGCAGCTTGGGGGCTAGCGCGAGCTCCTACGAGCAGTACTTC. Translation gives CASSLGASASSYEQYF.

The chain carries TRBV2 and TRBJ1-3, with D hard to call. This CDR3 has 14 amino acids. Germline V lookup: CDR1 SNHLY, CDR2 FYNNEI. Trimming removed 8 bases at V and 0 bases at J, with 11 bases between. Here the CDR3 DNA reads TGTGCCAGCCTACGGGAAACCTCTGGAAACACCATATATTTT. Translation gives CASLRETSGNTIYF.

The rearrangement joins TRBV5-1 to TRBJ1-4; no reliable D call. Deletions cut 0 bases from V and 8 bases from J, with 14 bases between. Looked up from germline, CDR1 is SGHRS and CDR2 is YFSETQ. The CDR3 loop spans 15 amino acids. CDR3 residues: CASSLEGRVQEKLFF. The CDR3 DNA reads TGCGCCAGCAGCTTGGAAGGGAGGGTACAGGAAAAACTGTTTTTT.

The J gene is TRBJ2-6, the V gene TRBV28; 8 bases map to TRBD2. Germline values: CDR1 MDHEN, CDR2 SYDVKM. The J segment lost 3 bases and the V segment lost 6 bases, leaving 13 bases of the junction unmatched. The CDR3 is made up of 18 amino acids. This CDR3 reads CASSLAGTRMFGANVLTF. The CDR3 DNA reads TGTGCCAGCAGCTTGGCCGGGACTAGAATGTTTGGGGCCAACGTCCTGACTTTC.

The V gene is TRBV7-9, the J gene TRBJ1-2, with a tentative D call TRBD1 (6 bases). Looked up from germline, CDR1 is SEHNR and CDR2 is FQNEAQ (reference sequence). V was pared by 4 bases and J by 3 bases, with 12 bases between. The CDR3 consists of 14 residues. The CDR3 spells CASSSRGGDYGYTF. The DNA for the CDR3 is TGTGCCAGCAGCTCACGAGGGGGGGACTATGGCTACACCTTC.

This clone was recorded only once. The same CDR3 arises from other DNA sequences in this sample as well. V is TRBV6-5 and J is TRBJ1-2; tentatively, D is TRBD1 (5 bases). Germline loops: CDR1 MNHEY, CDR2 SVGAGI. Trimming removed 0 bases from V and 8 bases from J, with 7 bases in between. The CDR3 is 12 amino acids. CDR3 loop: CASSYSGGGYTF. The CDR3 bases are TGTGCCAGCAGTTACTCGGGGGGAGGCTACACCTTC.

The chain recombines TRBV18 with TRBJ2-5, with 7 bases aligning to TRBD2. This CDR3 has 13 residues. Per the germline V gene, CDR1 is KGHSH and CDR2 is LQKENI. V shed 0 bases and J 6 bases; nucleotides not matched to a gene: 1. The CDR3 protein is CASSPPGGKTQYF. In DNA, the CDR3 is TGTGCCAGCTCACCACCGGGAGGGAAGACCCAGTACTTC.

The chain couples TRBV7-2 to TRBJ1-5; D is unresolved. The V gene lost 2 bases and the J gene lost 0 bases, with 5 bases spanning the gap. Germline values: CDR1 SGHTA, CDR2 FQGNSA. The CDR3 sequence is 14 residues long. The CDR3 region is CASSLTHSNQPQHF. CDR3 coding DNA: TGTGCCAGCAGCTTAACTCATAGCAATCAGCCCCAGCATTTT.

The count of this clone is one. CDR3 sequence (DNA): TGCGCCAGCAGCCATGAGTCTTCCAACTATGGCTACACCTTC. Translating gives CASSHESSNYGYTF. The rearrangement links TRBV4-1 to TRBJ1-2; D is ambiguous. Trimming removed 3 bases at V and 2 bases at J, with 10 bases between. The CDR3 is 14 residues long. Looked up from germline, CDR1 is MGHRA and CDR2 is YSYEKL.

V is TRBV14 and J is TRBJ2-1; D is unclear. Germline V gene lookup returns CDR1 SGHDN and CDR2 FVKESK. The CDR3 runs to 13 residues. Trimming took 1 base from V and 4 from J, leaving 5 bases between them. The CDR3 nucleotides are TGTGCCAGCAGCCAAGCCGGGTACAATGAGCAGTTCTTC. This translates into CASSQAGYNEQFF.

The gene calls are TRBV19 and TRBJ2-3, with 8 bases matching TRBD2. J was trimmed by 6 bases and V by 5 bases; bases with no gene match: 1. CDR1 is LNHDA, CDR2 SQIVND, per germline (reference sequence). The CDR3 covers 12 residues. CDR3 coding DNA: TGTGCCAGTAGTTCTAGCGGGGATACGCAGTATTTT. This encodes CASSSSGDTQYF.

The chain carries TRBV7-8 and TRBJ1-5; no clear D gene. In germline, CDR1 is SGHVS, CDR2 FQNEAQ. Trimming took off 6 bases at V and 3 bases at J, with 18 bases between the two ends. The CDR3 sequence is 16 residues long. CDR3 bases: TGTGCCAGCAGGGAGTCAGAGGTGAAGTTCAATCAGCCCCAGCATTTT. Its protein product is CASRESEVKFNQPQHF.

V is TRBV6-6 and J is TRBJ1-5; 7 bases are a match to TRBD1. Germline V lookup: CDR1 MNHNY, CDR2 SVGAGI (reference sequence). V shed 2 bases, J shed 0 bases, and the junction held 1 base outside the gene matches. The CDR3 covers 15 residues. The DNA for the CDR3 is TGTGCCAGCAGTTACGGGACAGCTAGCAATCAGCCCCAGCATTTT. Translation gives CASSYGTASNQPQHF.

The V call is TRBV7-9, the J call TRBJ2-1; a possible D gene is TRBD2 (6 bases). Trimming cost V 8 bases and J 7 bases, with 15 bases left between them. Per germline, CDR1 SEHNR and CDR2 FQNEAQ (reference sequence). The CDR3 runs 13 residues. The CDR3 spells CASGGFNPNEQFF. The DNA for the CDR3 is TGTGCCAGCGGGGGGTTCAATCCGAATGAGCAGTTCTTC.

This clone was observed a single time. The chain uses TRBV29-1 and TRBJ2-3, with TRBD1 matching over 11 bases. Germline CDR1 is SQVTM and CDR2 is ANQGSEA. The J segment lost 4 bases and the V segment lost 3 bases, leaving 9 bases of the junction unmatched. This CDR3 is 16 amino acids long. In nucleotides, the CDR3 is TGCAGCGTTGAGCCGGGACAGGGGGTGAGGCCAGATACGCAGTATTTT. It specifies CSVEPGQGVRPDTQYF.

J is TRBJ2-1 and V is TRBV19, with no clear D. Trimming took 4 bases from V and 4 from J, leaving 5 bases between them. Germline V gives CDR1 LNHDA, CDR2 SQIVND (reference sequence). The length of the CDR3 is 12 residues. The CDR3 nucleotides read TGTGCCAGTAGTAGTCAGTACAATGAGCAGTTCTTC. Translating gives CASSSQYNEQFF.

The CDR3 loop reads CTSSQGRDRGYGNIQYF. CDR3 nucleotides: TGCACCAGCAGCCAGGGGAGAGACAGGGGGTATGGAAACATTCAGTACTTC. The chain is built from TRBV1 and TRBJ2-4; the table's TRBD1 call for D was not verified on the DNA. TRBV1 is designated a pseudogene. This CDR3 spans 17 amino acids.

The genes are TRBV9 and TRBJ2-1, with TRBD2 matching 8 bases. CDR3 length equals 19 residues. Germline V gives CDR1 SGDLS, CDR2 YYNGEE. The J segment lost 0 bases and the V segment lost 0 bases, leaving 11 bases of the junction unmatched. CDR3 in amino acids: CASSVVKVAGGSSYNEQFF. DNA for the CDR3: TGTGCCAGCAGCGTAGTCAAAGTTGCGGGGGGTAGCTCCTACAATGAGCAGTTCTTC.

The rearrangement uses TRBV6-1 and TRBJ2-7; no definite D call. The germline V gene encodes CDR1 MNHNS and CDR2 SASEGT. The CDR3 extends over 15 amino acids. V was cut by 2 bases and J by 0 bases, with 11 bases left in between. CDR3 residues: CASSEIGPSSYEQYF. In nucleotides, the CDR3 is TGTGCCAGCAGTGAAATTGGGCCGAGCTCCTACGAGCAGTACTTC.

The rearrangement uses TRBV5-6 and TRBJ1-3; D gene unclear. Trimming stripped 1 base from V and 0 bases from J, with 11 bases between. The length of the CDR3 is 16 residues. CDR1 is SGHDT, CDR2 YYEEEE, per germline. The CDR3 nucleotides are TGTGCCAGCAGCTTGAGAGGGCGGAACTCTGGAAACACCATATATTTT. This translates into CASSLRGRNSGNTIYF.